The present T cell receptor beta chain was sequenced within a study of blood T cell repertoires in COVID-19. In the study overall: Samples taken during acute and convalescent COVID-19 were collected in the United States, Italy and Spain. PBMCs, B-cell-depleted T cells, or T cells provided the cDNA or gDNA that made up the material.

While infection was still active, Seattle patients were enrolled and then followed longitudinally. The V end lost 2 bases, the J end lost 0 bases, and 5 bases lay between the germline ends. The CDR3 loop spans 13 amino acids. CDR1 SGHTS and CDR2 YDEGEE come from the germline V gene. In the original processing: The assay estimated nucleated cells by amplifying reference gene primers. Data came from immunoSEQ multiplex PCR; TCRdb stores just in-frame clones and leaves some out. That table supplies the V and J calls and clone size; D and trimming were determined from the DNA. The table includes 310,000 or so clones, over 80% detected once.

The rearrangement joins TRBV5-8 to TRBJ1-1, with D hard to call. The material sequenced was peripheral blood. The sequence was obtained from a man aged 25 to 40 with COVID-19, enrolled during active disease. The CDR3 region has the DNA TGTGCCAGCAGCTTACTGATGAACACTGAAGCTTTCTTT. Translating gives CASSLLMNTEAFF.